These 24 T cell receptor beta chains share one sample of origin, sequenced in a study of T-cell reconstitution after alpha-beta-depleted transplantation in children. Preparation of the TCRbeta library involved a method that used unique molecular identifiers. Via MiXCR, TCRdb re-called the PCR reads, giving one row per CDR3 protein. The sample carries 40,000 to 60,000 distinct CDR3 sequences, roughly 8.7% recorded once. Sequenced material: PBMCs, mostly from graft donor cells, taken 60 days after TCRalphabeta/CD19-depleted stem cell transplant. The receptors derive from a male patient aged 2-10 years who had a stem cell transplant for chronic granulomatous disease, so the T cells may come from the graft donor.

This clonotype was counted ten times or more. CDR3 loop: CSARKLKRTGGMNTEAFF. CDR3 nucleotide sequence: TGCAGTGCTAGAAAACTCAAGAGGACCGGTGGTATGAACACTGAAGCTTTCTTT. The chain combines TRBV20-1 with TRBJ1-1; D ambiguous. Trimming stripped 2 bases from V and 0 bases from J, with 22 bases between. CDR1 and CDR2 from the germline V gene are DFQATT and SNEGSKA (reference sequence). CDR3 size: 18 residues.

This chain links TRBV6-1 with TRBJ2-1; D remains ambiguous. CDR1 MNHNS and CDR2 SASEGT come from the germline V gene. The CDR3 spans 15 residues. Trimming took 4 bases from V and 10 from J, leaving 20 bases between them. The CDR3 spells CASSVGEHLHREQFF. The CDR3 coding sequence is TGTGCCAGCAGTGTTGGTGAACATCTCCACCGGGAGCAGTTCTTC.

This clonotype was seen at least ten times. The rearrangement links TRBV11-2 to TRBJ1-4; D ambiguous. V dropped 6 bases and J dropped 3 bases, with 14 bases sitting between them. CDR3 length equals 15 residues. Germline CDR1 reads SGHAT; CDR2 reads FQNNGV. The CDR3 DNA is TGTGCCAGCAGACCCGACACCTACCCTAATGAAAAACTGTTTTTT. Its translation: CASRPDTYPNEKLFF.

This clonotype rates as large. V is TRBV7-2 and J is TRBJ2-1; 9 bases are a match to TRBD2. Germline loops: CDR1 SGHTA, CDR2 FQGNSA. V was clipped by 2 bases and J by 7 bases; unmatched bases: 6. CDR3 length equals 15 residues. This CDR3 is CASSLLALAGNEQFF. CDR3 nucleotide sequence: TGTGCCAGCAGCTTATTAGCGCTAGCGGGAAATGAGCAGTTCTTC.

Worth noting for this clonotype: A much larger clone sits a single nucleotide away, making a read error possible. The CDR3 loop reads CANTTPRGGESEKLFF. The CDR3 bases are TGTGCCAACACCACTCCGAGGGGGGGGGAAAGTGAAAAACTGTTTTTT. The V and J genes are TRBV28 and TRBJ1-4; TRBD1 is a possible D gene (6 bases). The germline V and J ends were trimmed by 10 bases and 7 bases, with 25 bases remaining between them. The CDR3 covers 16 residues. Per the germline V gene, CDR1 is MDHEN and CDR2 is SYDVKM.

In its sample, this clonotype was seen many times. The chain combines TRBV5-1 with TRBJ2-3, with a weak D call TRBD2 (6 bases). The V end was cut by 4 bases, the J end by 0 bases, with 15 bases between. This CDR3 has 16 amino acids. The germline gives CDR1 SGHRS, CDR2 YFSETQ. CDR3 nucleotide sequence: TGCGCCAGCAGCCCGGGGGTTAGCGGAAGCACAGATACGCAGTATTTT. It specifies CASSPGVSGSTDTQYF. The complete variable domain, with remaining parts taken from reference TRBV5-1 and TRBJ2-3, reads KAGVTQTPRYLIKTRGQQVTLSCSPISGHRSVSWYQQTPGQGLQFLFEYFSETQRNKGNFPGRFSGRQFSNSRSEMNVSTLELGDSALYLCASSPGVSGSTDTQYFGPGTRLTVL.

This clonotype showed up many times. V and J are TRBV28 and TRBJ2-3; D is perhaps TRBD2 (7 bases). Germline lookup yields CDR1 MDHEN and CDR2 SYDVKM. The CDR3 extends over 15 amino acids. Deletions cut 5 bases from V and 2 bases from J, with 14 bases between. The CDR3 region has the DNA TGTGCCAGCAGTCCATCCCGGGGGGCCACAGATACGCAGTATTTT. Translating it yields CASSPSRGATDTQYF.

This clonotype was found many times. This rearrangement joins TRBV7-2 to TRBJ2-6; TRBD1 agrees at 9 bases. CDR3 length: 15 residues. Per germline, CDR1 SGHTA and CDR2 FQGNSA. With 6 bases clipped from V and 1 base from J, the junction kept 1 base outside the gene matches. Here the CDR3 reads CASRQGASGANVLTF. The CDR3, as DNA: TGTGCCAGCAGACAGGGGGCTTCTGGGGCCAACGTCCTGACTTTC.

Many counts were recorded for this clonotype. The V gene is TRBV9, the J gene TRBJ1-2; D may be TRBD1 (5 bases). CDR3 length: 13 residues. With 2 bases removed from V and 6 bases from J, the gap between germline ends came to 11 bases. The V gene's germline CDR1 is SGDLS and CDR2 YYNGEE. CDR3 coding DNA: TGTGCCAGCAGCGTTAGGGGCAGGGATGGCTACACCTTC. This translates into CASSVRGRDGYTF.

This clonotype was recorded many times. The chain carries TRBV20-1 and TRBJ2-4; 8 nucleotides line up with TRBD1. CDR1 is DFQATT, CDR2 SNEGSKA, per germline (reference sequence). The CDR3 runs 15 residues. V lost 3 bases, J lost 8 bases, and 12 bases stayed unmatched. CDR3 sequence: CSASPDRGNRDIQYF. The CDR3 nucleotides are TGCAGTGCTAGTCCTGACAGGGGTAATCGTGACATTCAGTACTTC.

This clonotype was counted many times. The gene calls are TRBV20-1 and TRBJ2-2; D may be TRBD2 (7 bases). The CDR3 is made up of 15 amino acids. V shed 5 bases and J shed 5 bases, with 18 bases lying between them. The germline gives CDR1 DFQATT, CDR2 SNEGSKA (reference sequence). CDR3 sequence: CSAPLSRGGTGELFF. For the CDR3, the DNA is TGCAGTGCTCCCCTGAGCAGGGGAGGGACCGGGGAGCTGTTTTTT.

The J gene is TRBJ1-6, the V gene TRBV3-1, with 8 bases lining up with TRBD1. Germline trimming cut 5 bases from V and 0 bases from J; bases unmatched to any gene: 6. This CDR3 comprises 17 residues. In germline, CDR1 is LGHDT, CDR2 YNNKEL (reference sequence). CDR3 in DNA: TGTGCCAGCAGCTCTCGGACAGGGAGCTCCTATAATTCACCCCTCCACTTT. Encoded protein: CASSSRTGSSYNSPLHF.

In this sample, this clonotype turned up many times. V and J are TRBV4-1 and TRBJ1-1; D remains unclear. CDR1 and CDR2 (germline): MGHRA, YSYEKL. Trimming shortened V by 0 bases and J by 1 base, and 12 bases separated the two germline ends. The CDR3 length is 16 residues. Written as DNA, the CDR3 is TGCGCCAGCAGCCAAGATAAAATGGCCCCGAACACTGAAGCTTTCTTT. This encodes CASSQDKMAPNTEAFF.

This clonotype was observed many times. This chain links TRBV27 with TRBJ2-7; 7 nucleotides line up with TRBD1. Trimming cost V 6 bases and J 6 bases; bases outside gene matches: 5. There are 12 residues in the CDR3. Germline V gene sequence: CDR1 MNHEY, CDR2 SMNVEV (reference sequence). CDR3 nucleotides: TGTGCCAGCAGCATGACAGGGTTCGAGCAGTACTTC. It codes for CASSMTGFEQYF.

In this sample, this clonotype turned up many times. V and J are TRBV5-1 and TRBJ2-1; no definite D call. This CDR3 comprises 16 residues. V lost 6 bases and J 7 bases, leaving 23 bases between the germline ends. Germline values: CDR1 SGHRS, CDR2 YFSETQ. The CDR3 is CASTINPGRHTNEQFF. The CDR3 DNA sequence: TGCGCCAGCACCATTAACCCTGGACGCCACACGAATGAGCAGTTCTTC.

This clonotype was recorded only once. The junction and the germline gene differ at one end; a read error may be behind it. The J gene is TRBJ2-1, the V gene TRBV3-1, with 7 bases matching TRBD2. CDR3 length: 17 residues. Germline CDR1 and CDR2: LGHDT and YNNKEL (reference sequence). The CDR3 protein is CTSSLRLEGGQGNEQFF. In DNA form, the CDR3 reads TGTACCAGCAGCCTCCGACTGGAGGGAGGGCAGGGCAATGAGCAGTTCTTC.

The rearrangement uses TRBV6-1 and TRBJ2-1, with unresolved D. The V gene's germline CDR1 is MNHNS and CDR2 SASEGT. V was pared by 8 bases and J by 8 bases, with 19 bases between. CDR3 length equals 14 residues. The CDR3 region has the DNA TGTGCCAGCGGGGAAGAACCCTTTACGGATGAGCAGTTCTTC. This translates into CASGEEPFTDEQFF.

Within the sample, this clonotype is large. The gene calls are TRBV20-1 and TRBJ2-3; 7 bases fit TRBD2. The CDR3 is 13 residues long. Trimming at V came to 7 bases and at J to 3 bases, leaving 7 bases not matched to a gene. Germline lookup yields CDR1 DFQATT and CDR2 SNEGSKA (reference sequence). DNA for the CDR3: TGCAGTGGACGGGAGGATCTGACAGATACGCAGTATTTT. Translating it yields CSGREDLTDTQYF.

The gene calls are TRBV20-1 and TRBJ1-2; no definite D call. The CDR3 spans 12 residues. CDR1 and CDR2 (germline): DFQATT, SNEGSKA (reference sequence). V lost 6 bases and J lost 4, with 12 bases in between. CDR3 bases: TGCAGTGCGACCCTCCGGTCCTATGGCTACACCTTC. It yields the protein CSATLRSYGYTF.

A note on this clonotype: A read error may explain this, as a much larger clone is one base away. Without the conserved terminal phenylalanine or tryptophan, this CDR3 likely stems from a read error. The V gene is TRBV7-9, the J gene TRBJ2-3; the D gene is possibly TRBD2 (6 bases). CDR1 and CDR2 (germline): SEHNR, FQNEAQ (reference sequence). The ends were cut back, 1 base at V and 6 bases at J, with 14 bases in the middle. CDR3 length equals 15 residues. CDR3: CASSLEAGQWDTQYL. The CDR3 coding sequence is TGTGCCAGCAGCTTAGAAGCGGGTCAATGGGATACGCAGTATTTA.

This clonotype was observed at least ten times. CDR3 region: CASSQEYSNQPQHF. The CDR3 DNA reads TGTGCCAGCAGCCAAGAATATAGCAATCAGCCCCAGCATTTT. V gene TRBV4-2 combines with J gene TRBJ1-5, with D unresolved. The ends were cut back, 0 bases at V and 0 bases at J, with 3 bases in the middle. The CDR3 runs 14 residues. Per germline, CDR1 LGHNA and CDR2 YNFKEQ.

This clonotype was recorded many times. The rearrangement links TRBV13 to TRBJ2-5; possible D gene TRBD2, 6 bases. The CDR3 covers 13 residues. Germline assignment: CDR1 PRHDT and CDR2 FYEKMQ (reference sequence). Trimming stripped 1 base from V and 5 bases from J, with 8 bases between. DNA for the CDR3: TGTGCCAGCAGCTTAGTGGCGGGGGAGACCCAGTACTTC. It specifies CASSLVAGETQYF. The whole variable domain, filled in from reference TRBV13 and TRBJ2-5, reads AAGVIQSPRHLIKEKRETATLKCYPIPRHDTVYWYQQGPGQDPQFLISFYEKMQSDKGSIPDRFSAQQFSDYHSELNMSSLELGDSALYFCASSLVAGETQYFGPGTRLLVL.

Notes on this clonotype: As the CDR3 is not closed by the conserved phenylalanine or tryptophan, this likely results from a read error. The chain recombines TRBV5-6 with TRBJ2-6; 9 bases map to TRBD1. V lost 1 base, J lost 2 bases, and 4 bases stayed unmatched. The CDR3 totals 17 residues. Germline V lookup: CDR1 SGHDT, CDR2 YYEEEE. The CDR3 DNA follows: TGTGCCAGCAGCTTGACAGGGGGCTATCCTGGGGCCAACGTCCTGACTTCC. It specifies CASSLTGGYPGANVLTS.

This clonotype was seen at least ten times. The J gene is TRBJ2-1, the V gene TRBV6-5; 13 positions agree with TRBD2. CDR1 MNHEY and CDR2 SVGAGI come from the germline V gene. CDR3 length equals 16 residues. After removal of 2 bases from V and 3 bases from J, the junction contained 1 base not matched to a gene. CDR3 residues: CASSYGTSGVYNEQFF. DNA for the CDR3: TGTGCCAGCAGTTACGGGACTAGCGGGGTCTACAATGAGCAGTTCTTC.